This TCR beta chain was captured in a study of blood T cells in healthy people across ages. Findings and limits, study-wide: Among T cells, TCR beta diversity per million cells dropped roughly linearly as age rose.

Germline V gene lookup returns CDR1 SGHTA and CDR2 FQGNSA. The CDR3 has 16 residues. Deletions cut 2 bases from V and 1 base from J, with 11 bases between. Primed by a sample-barcoded 5' primer and a J-beta primer mix, a second PCR proceeded for about 7 to 12 cycles. Unique molecular identifiers of 12 random nucleotides labeled each cDNA. Each CDR3 protein is one row after TCRdb ran MiXCR on the 5' RACE reads. In the table there are roughly 700,000 distinct CDR3 sequences, roughly 50% of which are singletons. About this clonotype itself: Antigen unknown.

Sequencing was performed on blood. This sequence joins TRBV7-2 and TRBJ2-2, with D perhaps TRBD1 (5 bases). The source of this sequence is a woman in her sixties in good health. The CDR3 region is CASSLRGTGNTGELFF. CDR3 in DNA: TGTGCCAGCAGCTTAAGGGGTACAGGGAACACCGGGGAGCTGTTTTTT.